These 28 T cell receptor beta chains were all obtained from the same sample, sequenced in a study of early T cells in non-severe SARS-CoV-2 infection. TCRdb processed the 5' RACE reads anew with MiXCR; each CDR3 protein has one entry. The sample records roughly 75,000 distinct CDR3 sequences, around 8.7% being singletons. The material sequenced was whole blood. The receptors were sampled from an adult who was a healthcare worker with PCR-confirmed SARS-CoV-2 infection or an uninfected control (not recorded which).

The rearrangement joins TRBV5-1 to TRBJ2-3; TRBD1 aligns across 8 bases. Germline-derived CDR1 and CDR2 are SGHRS and YFSETQ. Trimming at V came to 4 bases and at J to 2 bases, leaving 3 bases not matched to a gene. The CDR3 spans 14 residues. DNA of the CDR3: TGCGCCAGCAGCCGGGACAGGATCACAGATACGCAGTATTTT. As protein: CASSRDRITDTQYF.

Many counts were recorded for this clonotype. The rearrangement uses TRBV2 and TRBJ2-1, with D unresolved. Germline V gene data show CDR1 as SNHLY and CDR2 as FYNNEI. The CDR3 extends over 16 amino acids. V lost 2 bases, J lost 7 bases, and 18 bases lay in between. The CDR3 DNA sequence: TGTGCCAGCAGTGAATCGAGGTCAGCCCTTGGGAATGAGCAGTTCTTC. Amino acids: CASSESRSALGNEQFF.

The table lists this clonotype with many counts. Here the CDR3 DNA reads TGTGCCAGCAGCCCCCCGGGACTCCCAACGGAGCAGTTCTTC. It translates to CASSPPGLPTEQFF. V is TRBV7-3 and J is TRBJ2-1; D is perhaps TRBD2 (6 bases). Germline values: CDR1 SGHTA, CDR2 FQGTGA. The CDR3 consists of 14 residues. The V end lost 5 bases, the J end lost 10 bases, and 18 bases lay between the germline ends. Filled out from reference TRBV7-3 and TRBJ2-1, the complete variable domain reads GAGVSQTPSNKVTEKGKYVELRCDPISGHTALYWYRQSLGQGPEFLIYFQGTGAADDSGLPNDRFFAVRPEGSVSTLKIQRTERGDSAVYLCASSPPGLPTEQFFGPGTRLTVL.

This clonotype came up once. This sequence joins TRBV12-3 or TRBV12-4 and TRBJ2-3; D possibly matches TRBD1 or TRBD2 (5 bases each). The CDR3 has 13 residues. With 3 bases removed from V and 5 bases from J, the gap between germline ends came to 9 bases. CDR3 bases: TGTGCCAGCAGTTTGAGCGGACAAGATACGCAGTATTTT. Its translation: CASSLSGQDTQYF.

This clonotype was seen at least ten times. V usage is TRBV6-6 and J usage is TRBJ2-3; no clear D gene. The germline V and J ends were trimmed by 7 bases and 2 bases, with 16 bases remaining between them. The length of the CDR3 is 15 residues. Per the germline V gene, CDR1 is MNHNY and CDR2 is SVGAGI (reference sequence). CDR3 nucleotide sequence: TGTGCCAGCACCCCACCGGGCAGAGCCACAGATACGCAGTATTTT. Amino acids: CASTPPGRATDTQYF.

This clonotype occurred a few times. In this CDR3 the conserved last residue, phenylalanine or tryptophan, is missing, so a read error is likely. The DNA is left out, because the CDR3 cannot be placed on it with certainty; the CDR3 is given as TCRdb lists it. The V and J genes are TRBV6-1 and TRBJ2-1; the table's TRBD1 call for D was not verified on the DNA. Germline V gives CDR1 MNHNS, CDR2 SASEGT. Including both end residues, the CDR3 is 13 amino acids long. The chain's CDR3 is CASSGQTGGQGFV.

This clonotype was found many times. The chain is built from TRBV20-1 and TRBJ2-1, with D perhaps matching TRBD2 (5 bases). Germline V gene sequence: CDR1 DFQATT, CDR2 SNEGSKA (reference sequence). The germline V and J ends were trimmed by 0 bases and 14 bases, with 11 bases remaining between them. The CDR3 spans 11 residues. The CDR3 bases are TGCAGTGCTAGAGATAAAACTAGAGAGTTCTTC. Amino acid sequence: CSARDKTREFF.

This clonotype was seen many times. The V gene is TRBV28, the J gene TRBJ1-5; D gene uncertain. The length of the CDR3 is 13 residues. Germline CDR1 is MDHEN and CDR2 is SYDVKM. Trimming pared 3 bases from V and 0 bases from J, leaving 3 bases between. The CDR3 spells CASSLNSNQPQHF. The CDR3 nucleotides are TGTGCCAGCAGTTTGAATAGCAATCAGCCCCAGCATTTT.

J is TRBJ2-1 and V is TRBV7-8, with 12 bases that match TRBD2. There are 15 residues in the CDR3. With 4 bases clipped from V and 8 bases from J, the junction kept 6 bases outside the gene matches. Germline CDR1 and CDR2: SGHVS and FQNEAQ. Here the CDR3 reads CASSSLAGGQDEQFF. In DNA, the CDR3 is TGTGCCAGCAGCTCACTAGCGGGAGGCCAGGATGAGCAGTTCTTC.

The CDR3 bases are TGTGCCAGCAGCTTAGTGGGGGGGAGCTCCTACGAGCAGTACTTC. Residues: CASSLVGGSSYEQYF. The chain combines TRBV7-2 with TRBJ2-7; TRBD2 matches at 7 bases. CDR1 is SGHTA and CDR2 is FQGNSA in the germline V gene. J lost 0 bases, V lost 1 base, and 3 bases had no gene match. The CDR3 is made up of 15 amino acids.

This clonotype was counted ten times or more. V usage is TRBV20-1 and J usage is TRBJ1-1; the D is unclear. The V and J ends lost 6 bases and 1 base respectively, with 18 bases between them. The germline CDR1 and CDR2 sequences are DFQATT and SNEGSKA (reference sequence). The CDR3 extends over 15 amino acids. CDR3 DNA sequence: TGCAGTGCCACGAGACCAGAAACCTCGAACACTGAAGCTTTCTTT. Translated, it gives CSATRPETSNTEAFF.

This clonotype was picked up many times. The chain recombines TRBV5-4 with TRBJ2-5; TRBD1 aligns across 8 bases. V was clipped by 4 bases and J by 2 bases; unmatched bases: 10. CDR3 length equals 16 residues. Germline V gene data show CDR1 as SGHNT and CDR2 as YYREEE (reference sequence). The CDR3 DNA reads as TGTGCCAGCAGCCGAGGACAGGGAAGGAGGCAAGAGACCCAGTACTTC. Encoded protein: CASSRGQGRRQETQYF. Full variable domain (remainder filled in from reference TRBV5-4 and TRBJ2-5): ETGVTQSPTHLIKTRGQQVTLRCSSQSGHNTVSWYQQALGQGPQFIFQYYREEENGRGNFPPRFSGLQFPNYSSELNVNALELDDSALYLCASSRGQGRRQETQYFGPGTRLLVL.

For this clonotype: Relative to the germline gene, one junction end is altered; a read error may explain this. The chain joins TRBV7-2 to TRBJ1-1; TRBD1 is a possible D gene (6 bases). The CDR3 sequence is 14 residues long. CDR1 is SGHTA and CDR2 is FQGNSA in the germline V gene. This CDR3 is CASSLTGLNTEVFF. The CDR3, as DNA: TGTGCCAGCAGCTTAACAGGGCTGAACACTGAAGTTTTCTTT.

This clonotype was detected many times. This chain uses TRBV7-9 with TRBJ2-5; 8 nucleotides line up with TRBD2. Germline-derived CDR1 and CDR2 are SEHNR and FQNEAQ (reference sequence). The CDR3 spans 15 residues. Trimming cost V 5 bases and J 1 base; bases outside gene matches: 6. For the CDR3, the DNA is TGTGCCAGCAGCATCAGACTAGCGTCCCAAGAGACCCAGTACTTC. Translating gives CASSIRLASQETQYF. Filled out from reference TRBV7-9 and TRBJ2-5, the complete variable domain reads DTGVSQNPRHKITKRGQNVTFRCDPISEHNRLYWYRQTLGQGPEFLTYFQNEAQLEKSRLLSDRFSAERPKGSFSTLEIQRTEQGDSAMYLCASSIRLASQETQYFGPGTRLLVL.

This clonotype appeared a few times. The V call is TRBV28, the J call TRBJ2-1, with D perhaps assigned TRBD1 or TRBD2 (5 bases each). Trimming took 2 bases from V and 6 from J, leaving 20 bases between them. The CDR3 consists of 17 residues. Germline lookup yields CDR1 MDHEN and CDR2 SYDVKM. CDR3 nucleotides: TGTGCCAGCAGTTTAAAGAAGCGGATCGGAAGGGGCAATGAGCAGTTCTTC. This encodes CASSLKKRIGRGNEQFF. Full variable domain (rest looked up from reference TRBV28 and TRBJ2-1): DVKVTQSSRYLVKRTGEKVFLECVQDMDHENMFWYRQDPGLGLRLIYFSYDVKMKEKGDIPEGYSVSREKKERFSLILESASTNQTSMYLCASSLKKRIGRGNEQFFGPGTRLTVL.

This clonotype was seen many times. V gene TRBV12-3 or TRBV12-4 combines with J gene TRBJ1-1; D is unresolved. Trimming took 1 base from V and 9 from J, leaving 9 bases between them. The CDR3 spans 12 residues. CDR3 DNA: TGTGCCAGCAGTTTAGACGGTCGAAAAGCTTTCTTT. This gives the protein CASSLDGRKAFF.

This clonotype has just one count. V usage is TRBV7-2 and J usage is TRBJ1-1; D call uncertain. The CDR3 has 14 amino acids. V lost 6 bases and J lost 0, with 11 bases in between. Germline V lookup: CDR1 SGHTA, CDR2 FQGNSA. CDR3 DNA: TGTGCCAGCAGGGTAGACGGGATGAACACTGAAGCTTTCTTT. As protein: CASRVDGMNTEAFF.

This clonotype was observed many times. The chain has TRBV10-3 and TRBJ1-1; D gene unclear. The CDR3 covers 13 residues. Trimming stripped 11 bases from V and 0 bases from J, with 13 bases between. In germline, CDR1 is ENHRY, CDR2 SYGVKD. CDR3 nucleotides: TGTGCCCTTCGCCGGGAGATGAACACTGAAGCTTTCTTT. Amino acids: CALRREMNTEAFF.

The chain is built from TRBV7-8 and TRBJ2-1; 7 positions match TRBD2. The CDR3 length is 16 residues. The V segment lost 5 bases and the J segment 0 bases; nucleotides outside the gene matches: 7. CDR1 is SGHVS and CDR2 is FQNEAQ in the germline V gene. CDR3 sequence reads: CASSPMTSRSYNEQFF. The CDR3 DNA sequence: TGTGCCAGCAGCCCAATGACTAGCCGCTCCTACAATGAGCAGTTCTTC.

This clonotype has just a few counts. The chain joins TRBV19 to TRBJ2-1; tentatively, D is TRBD2 (6 bases). Trimming pared 8 bases from V and 6 bases from J, leaving 17 bases between. CDR1 LNHDA and CDR2 SQIVND come from the germline V gene (reference sequence). CDR3 size: 14 residues. The CDR3 loop is CASGTGLPFNEQFF. CDR3 nucleotide sequence: TGTGCCAGTGGCACGGGACTGCCTTTCAATGAGCAGTTCTTC.

This clonotype was detected many times. J is TRBJ1-1 and V is TRBV12-3 or TRBV12-4; D unresolved. V lost 2 bases and J 3 bases, leaving 4 bases between the germline ends. CDR3 length: 12 amino acids. CDR3 DNA: TGTGCCAGCAGTTTATGGGACACTGAAGCTTTCTTT. This translates into CASSLWDTEAFF.

In this sample, this clonotype turned up many times. The chain employs TRBV10-3 and TRBJ2-1; 8 bases line up with TRBD2. CDR3 length: 15 residues. The V gene's germline CDR1 is ENHRY and CDR2 SYGVKD. The ends lost 6 bases at V and 0 bases at J; junction bases unmatched: 4. The CDR3 sequence: CAISRSGISYNEQFF. CDR3 DNA: TGTGCCATCAGCCGTAGCGGGATCTCCTACAATGAGCAGTTCTTC.

Many counts were recorded for this clonotype. The chain employs TRBV4-1 and TRBJ2-2; perhaps TRBD2 as D (6 bases). The CDR3 totals 18 residues. From germline, CDR1 is MGHRA and CDR2 YSYEKL. The V end lost 6 bases, the J end lost 2 bases, and 22 bases lay between the germline ends. The CDR3 DNA reads TGCGCCAGCAGTAAAAAGGGGTCCATAGCGGACAACACCGGGGAGCTGTTTTTT. As protein: CASSKKGSIADNTGELFF.

Here the CDR3 reads CASNSPAKTGELFF. The CDR3 region has the DNA TGTGCCAGCAATTCGCCAGCTAAGACCGGGGAGCTGTTTTTT. The V and J genes are TRBV28 and TRBJ2-2; unclear D gene. The CDR3 contains 14 residues. CDR1 and CDR2 (germline): MDHEN, SYDVKM. The ends were cut back, 7 bases at V and 5 bases at J, with 14 bases in the middle.

This clonotype has at least ten counts. This chain uses TRBV4-1 with TRBJ2-7; D might be TRBD1 or TRBD2, each matching 7 bases. From germline, CDR1 is MGHRA and CDR2 YSYEKL. V was trimmed by 0 bases and J by 4 bases, leaving 13 bases between them. This CDR3 is built from 15 residues. CDR3 region: CASSQDGRGQYEQYF. CDR3 nucleotide sequence: TGCGCCAGCAGCCAAGATGGGAGGGGACAGTACGAGCAGTACTTC.

This clonotype has more than one count but fewer than ten. The chain couples TRBV7-2 to TRBJ2-7; possibly TRBD1 or TRBD2 for D (5 bases each). The CDR3 totals 14 residues. From germline, CDR1 is SGHTA and CDR2 FQGNSA. V lost 5 bases to trimming and J lost 2 bases, with 13 bases between them. The CDR3 sequence is CASSLRDATYEQYF. CDR3 nucleotides: TGTGCCAGCAGCCTTCGGGACGCAACCTACGAGCAGTACTTC.

This clonotype was observed many times. CDR3 sequence reads: CSATGTDTQYF. In DNA form, the CDR3 reads TGCAGTGCTACCGGCACAGATACGCAGTATTTT. The J gene is TRBJ2-3, the V gene TRBV20-1; D is unresolved. The length of the CDR3 is 11 residues. In germline, CDR1 is DFQATT, CDR2 SNEGSKA (reference sequence). V was shortened by 4 bases and J by 1 base, with 3 bases between the two germline ends.

This clonotype was seen ten or more times. The chain couples TRBV5-5 to TRBJ2-5; 7 bases match TRBD2. Germline V CDR1 and CDR2: SGHKS, YYEKEE (reference sequence). The V and J ends lost 2 bases and 5 bases, in that order; junction bases with no gene match: 9. The CDR3 totals 15 residues. The CDR3 DNA reads TGTGCCAGCAGCTTCCAGGGACTACCCTTCGAGACCCAGTACTTC. Its protein is CASSFQGLPFETQYF.